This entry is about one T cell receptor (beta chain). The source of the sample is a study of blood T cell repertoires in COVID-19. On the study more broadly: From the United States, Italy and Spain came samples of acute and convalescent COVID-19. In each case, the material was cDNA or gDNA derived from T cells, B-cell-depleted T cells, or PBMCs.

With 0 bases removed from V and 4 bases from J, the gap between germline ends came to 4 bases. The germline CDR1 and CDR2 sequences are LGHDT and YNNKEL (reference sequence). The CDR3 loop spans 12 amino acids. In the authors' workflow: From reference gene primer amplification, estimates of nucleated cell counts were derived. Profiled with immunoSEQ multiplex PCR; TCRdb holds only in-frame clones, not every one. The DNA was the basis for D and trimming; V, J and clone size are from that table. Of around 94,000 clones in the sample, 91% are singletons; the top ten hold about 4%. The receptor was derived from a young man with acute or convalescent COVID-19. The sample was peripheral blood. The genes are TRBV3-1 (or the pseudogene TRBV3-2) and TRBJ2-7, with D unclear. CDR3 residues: CASSQDRYEQYF. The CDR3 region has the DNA TGTGCCAGCAGCCAAGACAGGTACGAGCAGTACTTC.